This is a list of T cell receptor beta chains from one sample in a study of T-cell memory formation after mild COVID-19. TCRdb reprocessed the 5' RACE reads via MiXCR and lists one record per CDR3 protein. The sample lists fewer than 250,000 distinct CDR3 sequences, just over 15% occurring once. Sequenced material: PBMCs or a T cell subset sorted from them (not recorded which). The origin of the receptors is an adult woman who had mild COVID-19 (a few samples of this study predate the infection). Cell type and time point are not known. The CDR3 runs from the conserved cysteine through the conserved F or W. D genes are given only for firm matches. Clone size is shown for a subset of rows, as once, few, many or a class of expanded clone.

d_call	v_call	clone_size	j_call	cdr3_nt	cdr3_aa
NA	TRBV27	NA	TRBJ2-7	TGTGCCAGCAGTGGGTCTGGTGGCTCCTACGAGCAGTACTTC	CASSGSGGSYEQYF
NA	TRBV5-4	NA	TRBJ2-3	TGTGCCAGCAGCTTGGATAGCGTCGGGACAGATACGCAGTATTTT	CASSLDSVGTDTQYF
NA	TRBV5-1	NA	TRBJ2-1	TGCGCCAGCAGCCCCAATTCTCAGGGTCAGTCGTTCTTC	CASSPNSQGQSFF
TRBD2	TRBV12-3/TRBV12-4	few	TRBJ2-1	TGTGCCAGCAGCGGGACTAGCGGGAGAGTAAACAATGAGCAGTTCTTC	CASSGTSGRVNNEQFF
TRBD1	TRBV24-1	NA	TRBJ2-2	TGTGCCACGGAAAGTGACAGGGTGGGGACCGGGGAGCTGTTTTTT	CATESDRVGTGELFF
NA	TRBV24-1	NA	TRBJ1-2	TGTGCCACCAGTGAAAAAACAGGAGATGGCTACACCTTC	CATSEKTGDGYTF
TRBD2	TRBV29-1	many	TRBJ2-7	TGCAGCGTTGCGGCTGCGGGAGGGCCGTACGAGCAGTACTTC	CSVAAAGGPYEQYF
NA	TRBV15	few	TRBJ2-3	TGTGCCACCAGCAGAGATCTCGCTAGCGATACGCAGTATTTT	CATSRDLASDTQYF
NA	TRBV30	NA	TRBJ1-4	TGTGCCTGGAGCAGACAGGCAAATGAAAAACTGTTTTTT	CAWSRQANEKLFF
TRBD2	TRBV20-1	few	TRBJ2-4	TGCAGTGCTGCGCTAGCGGGAGGGGGGATTCAGTACTTC	CSAALAGGGIQYF
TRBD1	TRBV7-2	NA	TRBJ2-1	TGTGCCAGCGGTTGGCAGGGGGTCTACAATGAGCAGTTCTTC	CASGWQGVYNEQFF
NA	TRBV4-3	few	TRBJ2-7	TGCGCCAGCAGCCAAGATCGACTATACGAGCAGTACTTC	CASSQDRLYEQYF
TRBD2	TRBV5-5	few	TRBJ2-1	TGTGCCAGCAGCTGGGCTAGCGGGGTCAATGAGCAGTTCTTC	CASSWASGVNEQFF
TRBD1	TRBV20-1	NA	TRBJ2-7	TGCAGTGCTAGGGGCTTGACAGGGGTATCCTACGAGCAGTACTTC	CSARGLTGVSYEQYF